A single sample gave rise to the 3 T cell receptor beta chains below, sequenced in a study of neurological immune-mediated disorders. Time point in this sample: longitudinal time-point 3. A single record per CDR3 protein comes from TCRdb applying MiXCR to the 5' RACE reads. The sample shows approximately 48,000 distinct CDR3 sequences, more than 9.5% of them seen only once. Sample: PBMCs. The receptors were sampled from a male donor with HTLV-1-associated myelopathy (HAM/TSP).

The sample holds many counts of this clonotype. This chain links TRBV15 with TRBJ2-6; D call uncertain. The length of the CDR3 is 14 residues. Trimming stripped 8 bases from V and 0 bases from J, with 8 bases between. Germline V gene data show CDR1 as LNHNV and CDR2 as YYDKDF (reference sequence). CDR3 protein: CATGSSSGANVLTF. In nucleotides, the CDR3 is TGTGCCACCGGCTCCTCCTCTGGGGCCAACGTCCTGACTTTC.

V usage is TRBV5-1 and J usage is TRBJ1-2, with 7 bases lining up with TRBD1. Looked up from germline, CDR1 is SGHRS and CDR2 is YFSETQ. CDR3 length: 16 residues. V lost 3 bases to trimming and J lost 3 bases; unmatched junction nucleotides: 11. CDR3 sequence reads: CASSSPGRGRDYGYTF. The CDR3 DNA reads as TGCGCCAGCAGCTCCCCCGGAAGGGGGCGCGACTATGGCTACACCTTC.

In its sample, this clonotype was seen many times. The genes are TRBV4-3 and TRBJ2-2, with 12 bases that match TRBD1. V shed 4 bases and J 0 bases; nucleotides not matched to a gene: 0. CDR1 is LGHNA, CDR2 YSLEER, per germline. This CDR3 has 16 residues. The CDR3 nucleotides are TGCGCCAGCAGCCGGGACAGGGGGCCGAACACCGGGGAGCTGTTTTTT. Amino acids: CASSRDRGPNTGELFF.